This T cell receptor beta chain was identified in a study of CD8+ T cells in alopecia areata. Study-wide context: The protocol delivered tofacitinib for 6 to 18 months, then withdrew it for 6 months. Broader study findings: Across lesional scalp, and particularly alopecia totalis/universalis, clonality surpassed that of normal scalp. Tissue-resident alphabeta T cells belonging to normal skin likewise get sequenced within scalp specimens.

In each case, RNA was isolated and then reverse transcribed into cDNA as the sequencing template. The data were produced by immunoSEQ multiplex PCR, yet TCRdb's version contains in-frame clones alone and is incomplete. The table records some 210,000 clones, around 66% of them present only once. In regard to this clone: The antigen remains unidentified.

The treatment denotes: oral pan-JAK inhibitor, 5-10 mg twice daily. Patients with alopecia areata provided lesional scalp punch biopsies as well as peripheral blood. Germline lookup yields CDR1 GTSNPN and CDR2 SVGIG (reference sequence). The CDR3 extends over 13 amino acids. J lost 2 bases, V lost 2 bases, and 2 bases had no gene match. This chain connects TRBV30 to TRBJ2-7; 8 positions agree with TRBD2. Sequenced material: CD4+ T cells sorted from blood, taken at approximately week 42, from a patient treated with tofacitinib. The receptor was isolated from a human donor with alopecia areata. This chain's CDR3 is CAWSYGGAYEQYF. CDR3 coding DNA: TGTGCCTGGAGTTACGGGGGGGCCTACGAGCAGTACTTC.